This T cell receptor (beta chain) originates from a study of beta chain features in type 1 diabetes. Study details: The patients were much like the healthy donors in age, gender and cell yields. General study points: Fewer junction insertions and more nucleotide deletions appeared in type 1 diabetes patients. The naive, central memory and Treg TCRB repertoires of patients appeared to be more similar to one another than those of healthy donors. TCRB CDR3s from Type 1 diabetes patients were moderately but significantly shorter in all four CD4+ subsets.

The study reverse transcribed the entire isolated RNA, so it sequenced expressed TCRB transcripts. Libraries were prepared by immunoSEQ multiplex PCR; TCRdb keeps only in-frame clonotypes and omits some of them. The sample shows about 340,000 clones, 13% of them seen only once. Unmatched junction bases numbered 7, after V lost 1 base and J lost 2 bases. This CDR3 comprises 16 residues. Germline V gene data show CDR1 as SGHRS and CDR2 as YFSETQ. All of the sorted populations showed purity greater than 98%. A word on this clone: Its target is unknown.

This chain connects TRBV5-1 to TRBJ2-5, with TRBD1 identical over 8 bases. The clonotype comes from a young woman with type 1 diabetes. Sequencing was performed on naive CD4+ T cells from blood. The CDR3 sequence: CASSLQSGGIQETQYF. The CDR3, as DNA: TGCGCCAGCAGCTTGCAGTCAGGGGGCATTCAAGAGACCCAGTACTTC.